This T cell receptor (beta chain) is from a study of glioma-infiltrating T cells. Study conclusions and caveats: Tissue-blood divergence was below expectation in non-neoplastic patients, above in gliomas. Very few CDR3 sequences were shared between tissue and blood.

Amplification of TCR alpha and beta CDR3 regions from RNA used iRepertoire nested multiplex PCR. One-step reverse transcription and amplification started from approximately 100-400 ng of tissue mRNA or PBMC total RNA. TCRdb reanalysed the multiplex PCR reads using MiXCR and keeps one entry per CDR3 protein. Counted here are about 3,600 distinct CDR3 sequences, 31% occurring once; the ten biggest clones make up under 30%. By proportion, this clonotype is medium-sized. The antigen is not known. The V segment lost 4 bases and the J segment 2 bases; nucleotides outside the gene matches: 7. The germline CDR1 and CDR2 sequences are LNHDA and SQIVND (reference sequence). This CDR3 is 17 amino acids long.

The chain links TRBV19 to TRBJ2-2; 10 bases match TRBD2. Material for sequencing was glioma tissue, nonneoplastic brain tissue, or PBMCs (not recorded which). The source is a human donor with low-grade glioma or glioblastoma, undergoing nonglioma brain surgery, or in good health (not recorded which). Here the CDR3 DNA reads TGTGCCAGTAGTAAGGCTAGCGGGGGCCGTAACACCGGGGAGCTGTTTTTT. It is translated as CASSKASGGRNTGELFF.